The subject of this entry is one TCR beta chain. Exclusion of patients followed from uncontrolled infection, other autoimmune disease, pregnancy or lactation. Out of 8.5 to 10 ml of fresh peripheral blood came the PBMCs. V was clipped by 2 bases and J by 4 bases; unmatched bases: 4. The CDR3 contains 14 residues. Per the germline V gene, CDR1 is SGHTA and CDR2 is FQGTGA. Researchers amplified the TCR beta CDR3 regions from RNA transcripts. The HTBI primer set was used in a first-round RT-PCR of the TCR CDR3. Each CDR3 protein is one row after TCRdb ran MiXCR on the multiplex PCR reads. This table holds roughly 580,000 distinct CDR3 sequences, over 11% found once. This entry is derived from a study of T cells in Graves' hyperthyroidism and ophthalmopathy.

Sequencing was performed on blood. The chain combines TRBV7-3 with TRBJ1-1, with TRBD1 matching over 7 bases. This receptor was taken from a woman aged 30 to 39 with Graves' hyperthyroidism that later progressed to Graves' ophthalmopathy. CDR3 in DNA: TGTGCCAGCAGCTTAGAGGGGGCGCTCACTGAAGCTTTCTTT. This encodes CASSLEGALTEAFF.